This paragraph reports one T cell receptor beta chain. Its antigen is not known. The PCR had 60 Vbeta and 13 Jbeta primers. Profiled with immunoSEQ multiplex PCR; TCRdb holds only in-frame clones, not every one. Found here are more than 95,000 clones, over 70% of them singletons; the top ten hold roughly 10%. The CDR3 sequence is 16 residues long. CDR1 is SGDLS and CDR2 is YYNGEE in the germline V gene. V lost 4 bases and J lost 4, with 17 bases in between. The sample originates from a study of cytomegalovirus exposure and HLA in healthy donors. Overall study findings and caveats: The study had only CMV serostatus as immune exposure information.

The sequence derives from a woman aged 50 to 65 in good health and CMV-seropositive. Sequencing was carried out using PBMCs. The V call is TRBV9, the J call TRBJ2-2, with a tentative D call TRBD2 (6 bases). The CDR3 nucleotides read TGTGCCAGCAGCTCCGAAGGCGGGATGGGCACCGGGGAGCTGTTTTTT. Amino acids: CASSSEGGMGTGELFF.